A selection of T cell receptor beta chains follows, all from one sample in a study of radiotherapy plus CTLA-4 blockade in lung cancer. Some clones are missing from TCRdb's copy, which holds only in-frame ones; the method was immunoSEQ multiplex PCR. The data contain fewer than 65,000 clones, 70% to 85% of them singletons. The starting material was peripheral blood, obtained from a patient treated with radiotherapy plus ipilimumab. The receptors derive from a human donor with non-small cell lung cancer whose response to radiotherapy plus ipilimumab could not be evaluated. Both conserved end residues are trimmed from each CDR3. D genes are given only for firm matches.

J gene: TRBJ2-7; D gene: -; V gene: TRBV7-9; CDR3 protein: ASSPRGYEQY
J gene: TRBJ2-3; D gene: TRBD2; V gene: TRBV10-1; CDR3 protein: ASSESSGGPDTQY
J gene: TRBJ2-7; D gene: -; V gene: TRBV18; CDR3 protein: ASSPGVERRYEQY
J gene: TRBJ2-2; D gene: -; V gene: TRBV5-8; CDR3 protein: ASSKLVAGAGELF
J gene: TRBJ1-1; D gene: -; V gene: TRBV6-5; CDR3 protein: ASRYRERNTEAF
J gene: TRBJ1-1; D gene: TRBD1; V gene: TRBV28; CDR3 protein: ASNTERTGRTEAF
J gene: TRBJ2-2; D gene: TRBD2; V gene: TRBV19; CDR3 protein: ASSPGNGRSWELF
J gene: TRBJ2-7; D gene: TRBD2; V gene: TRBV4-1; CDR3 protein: ASSLILAGGSEQY
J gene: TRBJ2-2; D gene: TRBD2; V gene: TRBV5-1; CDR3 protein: ASSLASGVKGELF
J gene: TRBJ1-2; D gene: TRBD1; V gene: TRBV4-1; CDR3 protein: ASSSGGQRNYGYT
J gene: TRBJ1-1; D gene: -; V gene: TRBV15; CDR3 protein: ATSLNREGSTEAF
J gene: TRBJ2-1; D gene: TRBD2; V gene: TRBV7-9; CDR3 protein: ASTRPSGAFYNEQF
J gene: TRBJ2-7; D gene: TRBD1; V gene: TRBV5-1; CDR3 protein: ASRATGGPPSEQY
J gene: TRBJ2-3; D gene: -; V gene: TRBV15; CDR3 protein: ATSGARDSGGKGTDTQY
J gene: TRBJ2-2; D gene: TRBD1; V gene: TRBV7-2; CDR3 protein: ASSPGDRGFGELF
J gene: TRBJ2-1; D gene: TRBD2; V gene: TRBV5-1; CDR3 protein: ASSLGLGWEDEQF
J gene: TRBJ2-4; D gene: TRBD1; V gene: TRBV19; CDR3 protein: ASKGAGGLAKNIQY